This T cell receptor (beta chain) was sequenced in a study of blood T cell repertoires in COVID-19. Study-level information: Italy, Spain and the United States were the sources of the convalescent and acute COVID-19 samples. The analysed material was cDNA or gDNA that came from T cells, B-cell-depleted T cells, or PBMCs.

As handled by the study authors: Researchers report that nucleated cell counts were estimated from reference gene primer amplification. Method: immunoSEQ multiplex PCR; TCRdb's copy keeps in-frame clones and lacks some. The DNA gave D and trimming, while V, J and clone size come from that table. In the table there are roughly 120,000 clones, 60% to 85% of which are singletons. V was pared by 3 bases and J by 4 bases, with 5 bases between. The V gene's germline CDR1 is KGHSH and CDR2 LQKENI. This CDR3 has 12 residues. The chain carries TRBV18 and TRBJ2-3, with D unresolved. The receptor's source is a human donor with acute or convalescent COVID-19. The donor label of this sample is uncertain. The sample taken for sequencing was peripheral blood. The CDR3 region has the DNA TGTGCCAGCTCACCCTCTCCAGATACGCAGTATTTT. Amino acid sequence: CASSPSPDTQYF. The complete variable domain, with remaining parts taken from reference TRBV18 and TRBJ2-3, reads NAGVMQNPRHLVRRRGQEARLRCSPMKGHSHVYWYRQLPEEGLKFMVYLQKENIIDESGMPKERFSAEFPKEGPSILRIQQVVRGDSAAYFCASSPSPDTQYFGPGTRLTVL.